These 10 T cell receptor beta chains originate from one sample sequenced in a study of cytomegalovirus exposure and HLA in healthy donors. Primers for the PCR totalled 60 Vbeta and 13 Jbeta. Profiled with immunoSEQ multiplex PCR; TCRdb holds only in-frame clones, not every one. Altogether around 130,000 clones are present, around 8.5% being singletons, with the ten largest covering 4.5% to 6%. Sample: PBMCs. These receptors originate from a man between 40 and 49 years old in good health and CMV-seronegative.

This clone was seen more than once but under ten times. The chain joins TRBV6-4 to TRBJ2-3; tentatively, D is TRBD2 (6 bases). Trimming removed 7 bases at V and 7 bases at J, with 30 bases between. The CDR3 is 18 residues long. Looked up from germline, CDR1 is MRHNA and CDR2 is SNTAGT. The CDR3 spells CASIWGDRGRTFLYTQYF. The CDR3 nucleotides are TGTGCCAGCATTTGGGGGGATCGGGGTAGGACGTTCCTGTATACGCAGTATTTT.

This chain joins TRBV19 and TRBJ1-4, with 8 bases fitting TRBD1. After removal of 6 bases from V and 8 bases from J, the junction contained 8 bases not matched to a gene. The CDR3 is made up of 14 amino acids. Germline loops: CDR1 LNHDA, CDR2 SQIVND (reference sequence). The CDR3 spells CASSVDRVGEKLFF. CDR3 bases: TGTGCCAGTAGCGTGGACAGGGTAGGCGAAAAACTGTTTTTT.

This chain uses TRBV28 with TRBJ2-7; 8 nucleotides align to TRBD2. With V trimmed by 2 bases and J by 9 bases, 9 bases remained unmatched. The CDR3 is 14 residues long. Germline V gives CDR1 MDHEN, CDR2 SYDVKM. The CDR3 protein is CASSLAGGPRWQYF. The CDR3, as DNA: TGTGCCAGCAGTTTAGCGGGGGGACCGAGGTGGCAGTACTTC.

The gene calls are TRBV7-2 and TRBJ2-3; 10 bases agree with TRBD1. Per germline, CDR1 SGHTA and CDR2 FQGNSA. The V gene end was trimmed by 2 bases and the J gene end by 5 bases; junction bases not matched to a gene: 10. The CDR3 has 17 amino acids. CDR3 loop: CASSLWGQGFNVDTQYF. The CDR3 region has the DNA TGTGCCAGCAGCTTATGGGGACAGGGGTTCAATGTAGATACGCAGTATTTT.

The J gene is TRBJ2-1, the V gene TRBV19; TRBD2 might be the D (5 bases). Trimming removed 9 bases from V and 4 bases from J, with 7 bases in between. Germline-derived CDR1 and CDR2 are LNHDA and SQIVND (reference sequence). The CDR3 contains 11 residues. CDR3 residues: CASGEYNEQFF. The CDR3 DNA reads as TGTGCCAGCGGGGAATACAATGAGCAGTTCTTC.

The chain combines TRBV5-1 with TRBJ2-7; 9 bases fit TRBD1. Trimming at V came to 3 bases and at J to 2 bases, leaving 9 bases not matched to a gene. Germline CDR1 SGHRS, CDR2 YFSETQ. CDR3 length: 16 amino acids. The CDR3 spells CASSSGQGFSAYEQYF. The CDR3 region has the DNA TGCGCCAGCAGCTCCGGACAGGGGTTTAGCGCCTACGAGCAGTACTTC.

This clone was counted between two and nine times. The V call is TRBV28, the J call TRBJ2-1; 7 bases align to TRBD2. The V and J ends lost 6 bases and 0 bases, in that order; junction bases with no gene match: 5. Germline loops: CDR1 MDHEN, CDR2 SYDVKM. This CDR3 has 15 residues. The DNA of the CDR3 is TGTGCCAGCAGAATAAGCGGGGCCTCCTACAATGAGCAGTTCTTC. Its translation: CASRISGASYNEQFF.

The rearrangement uses TRBV6-1 and TRBJ1-4; TRBD1 aligns across 8 bases. The length of the CDR3 is 14 residues. Trimming removed 3 bases from V and 5 bases from J; junction bases left unmatched: 2. Germline values: CDR1 MNHNS, CDR2 SASEGT. CDR3 loop: CASSDGQGNEKLFF. In nucleotides, the CDR3 is TGTGCCAGCAGTGACGGACAGGGAAATGAAAAACTGTTTTTT.

Points on this clone: Mismatch with germline at one junction end may stem from a read error. The rearrangement joins TRBV18 to TRBJ1-6, with 9 bases fitting TRBD1. This CDR3 spans 16 amino acids. In germline, CDR1 is KGHSH, CDR2 LQKENI. CDR3 in DNA: TGTGCCAGCTCATTCTCCCGGGACAGGGCTAATCCACCCCTCCACTTT. Protein product: CASSFSRDRANPPLHF.

The J gene is TRBJ2-5, the V gene TRBV30, with a possible D match to TRBD2 (6 bases). Germline V gene lookup returns CDR1 GTSNPN and CDR2 SVGIG (reference sequence). The germline V and J ends were trimmed by 5 bases and 2 bases, with 12 bases remaining between them. The CDR3 extends over 13 amino acids. CDR3 DNA sequence: TGTGCCTGGTCACGGGGAGGTCAAGAGACCCAGTACTTC. Protein product: CAWSRGGQETQYF.